This passage covers 5 T cell receptor beta chains from one sample sequenced in a study of blood T cell repertoires in COVID-19. Using immunoSEQ multiplex PCR, the repertoire was profiled, and TCRdb retains in-frame clones only, with some absent. The sample gives around 140,000 clones, around 80% of which show up once; about 16% is in the top ten. The sequencing input was peripheral blood. The source is a human donor with acute or convalescent COVID-19. The donor label of this sample is uncertain.

The V gene is TRBV6-2 or TRBV6-3, the J gene TRBJ2-6; the D is unclear. The CDR3 loop spans 19 amino acids. Germline V gives CDR1 MNHEY, CDR2 SVGEGT. V was trimmed by 0 bases and J by 2 bases, leaving 17 bases between them. CDR3 sequence reads: CASSYSIAVNDAGANVLTF. The CDR3 bases are TGTGCCAGCAGTTACTCGATTGCGGTAAATGATGCTGGGGCCAACGTCCTGACTTTC.

The chain carries TRBV5-6 and TRBJ1-4, with D possibly being TRBD1 (6 bases). CDR3 size: 17 residues. The V gene lost 3 bases and the J gene lost 7 bases, with 22 bases spanning the gap. Germline values: CDR1 SGHDT, CDR2 YYEEEE. Here the CDR3 DNA reads TGTGCCAGCAGCTCCCAGGGAGTCGTGCGAGGGGGTGAAAAACTGTTTTTT. Translating it yields CASSSQGVVRGGEKLFF.

V is TRBV10-3 and J is TRBJ2-3, with 14 bases aligning to TRBD2. Germline CDR1 and CDR2: ENHRY and SYGVKD. There are 16 residues in the CDR3. V trimming: 6 bases; J trimming: 2 bases; junction bases outside the gene matches: 4. CDR3 residues: CAISRTSGGNTDTQYF. The CDR3 coding sequence is TGTGCCATCAGCAGGACTAGCGGGGGGAACACAGATACGCAGTATTTT.

The chain combines TRBV18 with TRBJ1-2, with D possibly being TRBD1 (6 bases). Germline CDR1 KGHSH, CDR2 LQKENI. The CDR3 has 14 amino acids. V was trimmed by 6 bases and J by 3 bases, leaving 14 bases between them. Here the CDR3 DNA reads TGTGCCAGCTCCCCGGACAGCCAGTACTATGGCTACACCTTC. Translation: CASSPDSQYYGYTF.

J is TRBJ1-1 and V is TRBV19, with 8 bases lining up with TRBD1. After removal of 5 bases from V and 5 bases from J, the junction contained 4 bases not matched to a gene. Germline assignment: CDR1 LNHDA and CDR2 SQIVND (reference sequence). This CDR3 has 13 amino acids. CDR3 coding DNA: TGTGCCAGTAGTCAGGGGGCGCTTACTGAAGCTTTCTTT. Amino acid sequence: CASSQGALTEAFF.